This T cell receptor beta chain derives from a study of tumor and adjacent non-tumor tissue in lung cancer. CDR1 and CDR2 from the germline V gene are DFQATT and SNEGSKA (reference sequence). This CDR3 has 13 amino acids. Three rounds of nested PCR, following a modified ARM-PCR protocol, produced the TCRbeta library. TCRdb fed the multiplex PCR reads into MiXCR, producing one record per CDR3 protein. The table records 60,000 to 70,000 distinct CDR3 sequences, approximately 73% of them present only once. On this clonotype: This sequence may be a read error, since a much larger clone differs from it by one base.

The template was RNA from unsorted bulk tissue. Distant lung tissue was collected more than 3 cm away from the tumor edge. The V and J genes are TRBV20-1 and TRBJ2-7; TRBD1 agrees at 9 bases. The TCR was taken from a man between 60 and 75 years old with non-small cell lung cancer. The sequencing sample was made of distant non-tumor lung tissue. The CDR3 sequence: CCAPGQGPYEQYF. The CDR3 DNA reads as TGCTGTGCCCCCGGACAGGGGCCCTACGAGCAGTACTTC.